This T cell receptor (beta chain) emerged from a study of blood T cell repertoires in COVID-19. Looking at the study overall: Material from acute and convalescent COVID-19 was sourced from the United States, Italy and Spain. PBMCs, B-cell-depleted T cells, or T cells were the source of the cDNA or gDNA that made up the material.

CDR3 size: 14 residues. Germline CDR1 and CDR2: KGHSH and LQKENI. V lost 2 bases to trimming and J lost 10 bases, with 16 bases between them. Per the original methods: Amplified reference gene primers provided the basis for estimating nucleated cell counts. Assay: immunoSEQ multiplex PCR; the TCRdb copy retains only in-frame clones and omits some. The V and J calls and the clone size are those of that table, but D and trimming were determined from the DNA. Among 250,000 to 300,000 clones listed, about 90% were seen once. The sequence was obtained from a woman between 40 and 55 years old who had recovered from COVID-19. The chain couples TRBV18 to TRBJ2-3; a possible D gene is TRBD2 (6 bases). Sequencing used peripheral blood. The CDR3 loop is CASSPRDSGGAQYF. The DNA of the CDR3 is TGTGCCAGCTCACCAAGGGACTCCGGCGGGGCGCAGTATTTT.